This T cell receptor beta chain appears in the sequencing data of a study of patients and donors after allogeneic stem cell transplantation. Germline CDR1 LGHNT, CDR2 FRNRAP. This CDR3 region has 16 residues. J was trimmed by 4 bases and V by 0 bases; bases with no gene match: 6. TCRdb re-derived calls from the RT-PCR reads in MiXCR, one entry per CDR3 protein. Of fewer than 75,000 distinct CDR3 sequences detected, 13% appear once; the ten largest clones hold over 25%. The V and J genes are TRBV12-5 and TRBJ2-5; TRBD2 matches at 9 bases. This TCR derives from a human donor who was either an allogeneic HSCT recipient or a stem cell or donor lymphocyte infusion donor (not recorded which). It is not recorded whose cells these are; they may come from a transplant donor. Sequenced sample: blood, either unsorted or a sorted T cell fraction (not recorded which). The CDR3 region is CASGLVAGGPSETQYF. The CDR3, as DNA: TGTGCTAGTGGTTTGGTGGCGGGAGGGCCCTCAGAGACCCAGTACTTC.